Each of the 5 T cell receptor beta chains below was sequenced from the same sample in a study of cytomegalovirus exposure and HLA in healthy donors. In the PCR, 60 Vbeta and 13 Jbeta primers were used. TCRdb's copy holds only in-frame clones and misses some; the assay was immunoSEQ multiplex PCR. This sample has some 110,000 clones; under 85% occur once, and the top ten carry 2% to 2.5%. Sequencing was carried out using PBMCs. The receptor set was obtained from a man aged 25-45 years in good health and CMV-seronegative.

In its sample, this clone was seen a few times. The CDR3 loop is CASSPSPLAGGEGDTQYF. The CDR3 DNA follows: TGCGCCAGCAGCCCATCCCCGCTAGCGGGGGGAGAGGGAGATACGCAGTATTTT. The chain couples TRBV4-3 to TRBJ2-3; 11 bases line up with TRBD2. This CDR3 is built from 18 residues. The germline V gene has CDR1 LGHNA and CDR2 YSLEER. The trim removed 4 bases at V and 5 bases at J, leaving 14 bases unmatched.

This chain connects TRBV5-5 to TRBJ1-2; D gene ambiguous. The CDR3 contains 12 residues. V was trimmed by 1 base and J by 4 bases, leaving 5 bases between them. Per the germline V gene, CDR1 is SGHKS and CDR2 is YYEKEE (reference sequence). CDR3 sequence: CASSLSGYGYTF. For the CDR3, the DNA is TGTGCCAGCAGCTTGTCAGGCTATGGCTACACCTTC. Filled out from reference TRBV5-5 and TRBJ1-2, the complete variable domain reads DAGVTQSPTHLIKTRGQQVTLRCSPISGHKSVSWYQQVLGQGPQFIFQYYEKEERGRGNFPDRFSARQFPNYSSELNVNALLLGDSALYLCASSLSGYGYTFGSGTRLTVV.

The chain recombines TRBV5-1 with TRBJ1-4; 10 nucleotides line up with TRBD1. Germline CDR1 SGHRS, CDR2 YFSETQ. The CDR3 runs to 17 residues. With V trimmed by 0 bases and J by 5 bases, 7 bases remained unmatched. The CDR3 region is CASSLVVGTGENEKLFF. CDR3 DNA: TGCGCCAGCAGCTTGGTTGTTGGGACAGGGGAAAATGAAAAACTGTTTTTT.

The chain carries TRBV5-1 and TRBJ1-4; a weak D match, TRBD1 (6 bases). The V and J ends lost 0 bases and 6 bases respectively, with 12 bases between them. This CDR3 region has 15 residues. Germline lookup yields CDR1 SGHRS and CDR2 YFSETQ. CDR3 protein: CASSLAGGWDEKLFF. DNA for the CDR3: TGCGCCAGCAGCTTGGCGGGGGGCTGGGATGAAAAACTGTTTTTT.

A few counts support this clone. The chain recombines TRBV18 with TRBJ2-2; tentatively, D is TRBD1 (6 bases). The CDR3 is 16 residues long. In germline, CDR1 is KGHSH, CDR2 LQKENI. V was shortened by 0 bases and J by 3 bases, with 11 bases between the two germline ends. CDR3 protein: CASSPPGTWDTGELFF. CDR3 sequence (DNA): TGTGCCAGCTCACCACCGGGGACATGGGACACCGGGGAGCTGTTTTTT.